The next 14 T cell receptor beta chains were all read from a single sample in a study of shared clonotypes between healthy human individuals. The table came from immunoSEQ multiplex PCR; TCRdb's copy has only in-frame clones and leaves some out. This sample has 450,000 to 600,000 clones; 79% occur once, and the top ten carry 13%. The sequenced sample was PBMCs. These receptors were obtained from a woman between 40 and 55 years old in good health. Some clones in this sample may be carry-over from other donors' samples.

The V gene is TRBV15, the J gene TRBJ2-1; 9 bases map to TRBD1. Germline CDR1 is LNHNV and CDR2 is YYDKDF (reference sequence). V shed 2 bases, J shed 6 bases, and the junction held 8 bases outside the gene matches. This CDR3 has 16 residues. The CDR3 DNA is TGTGCCACCAGCAGATACAGGGGGCTATTATCCAATGAGCAGTTCTTC. It specifies CATSRYRGLLSNEQFF. Variable domain in full (rest from reference TRBV15 and TRBJ2-1): DAMVIQNPRYQVTQFGKPVTLSCSQTLNHNVMYWYQQKSSQAPKLLFHYYDKDFNNEADTPDNFQSRRPNTSFCFLDIRSPGLGDTAMYLCATSRYRGLLSNEQFFGPGTRLTVL.

There are a few counts of this clone. V usage is TRBV2 and J usage is TRBJ2-5; no definite D call. The germline V gene encodes CDR1 SNHLY and CDR2 FYNNEI. V gave up 6 bases and J gave up 7 bases, with 15 bases separating them. This CDR3 contains 13 residues. The CDR3, as DNA: TGTGCCAGCAGCGAGTTGGCTGACGGGACCCAGTACTTC. Translation gives CASSELADGTQYF.

The chain uses TRBV11-2 and TRBJ1-4; TRBD1 aligns across 8 bases. CDR3 size: 15 residues. The germline V gene encodes CDR1 SGHAT and CDR2 FQNNGV. Trimming cost V 2 bases and J 3 bases; bases outside gene matches: 2. CDR3 loop: CASSLQGAANEKLFF. The CDR3, as DNA: TGTGCCAGCAGCTTACAGGGGGCGGCTAATGAAAAACTGTTTTTT.

The chain uses TRBV29-1 and TRBJ2-5, with D unclear. The V end lost 3 bases, the J end lost 4 bases, and 9 bases lay between the germline ends. Per germline, CDR1 SQVTM and CDR2 ANQGSEA. This CDR3 has 12 amino acids. CDR3 in DNA: TGCAGCGTTGATTTGGGTTTAGAGACCCAGTACTTC. It specifies CSVDLGLETQYF.

CDR3 loop: CSVQPGTASEAFF. CDR3 bases: TGCAGCGTCCAGCCCGGGACAGCCTCTGAAGCTTTCTTT. The J gene is TRBJ1-1, the V gene TRBV29-1, with 7 bases lining up with TRBD1. Trimming at V came to 6 bases and at J to 6 bases, leaving 10 bases not matched to a gene. Germline CDR1 and CDR2: SQVTM and ANQGSEA. The CDR3 spans 13 residues.

V usage is TRBV6-1 and J usage is TRBJ2-7; 8 nucleotides line up with TRBD1. With V trimmed by 4 bases and J by 9 bases, 8 bases remained unmatched. The CDR3 covers 13 residues. Germline CDR1 is MNHNS and CDR2 is SASEGT. The CDR3: CASSVDRVQGQYF. As DNA, the CDR3 is TGTGCCAGCAGTGTGGACAGGGTCCAGGGGCAGTACTTC.

This sequence joins TRBV4-2 and TRBJ1-1; D is possibly TRBD1 (5 bases). V was clipped by 3 bases and J by 1 base, with 18 bases between them. Germline V gives CDR1 LGHNA, CDR2 YNFKEQ. The CDR3 totals 17 residues. CDR3 sequence reads: CASSHSQGGTENTEAFF. The CDR3, as DNA: TGTGCCAGCAGCCACTCACAAGGCGGGACGGAGAACACTGAAGCTTTCTTT.

J is TRBJ1-4 and V is TRBV21-1; the D call TRBD1 from the table was never checked on the DNA. TRBV21-1 is shown as a pseudogene. This CDR3 region has 14 residues. CDR3 nucleotide sequence: TGTGCCAGCAGCAAAGGGGACAGGGACGTAAAACTGTTTTTT. Translated: CASSKGDRDVKLFF.

This clone has ten or more counts. The gene calls are TRBV5-5 and TRBJ2-1, with D unclear. CDR1 and CDR2 (germline): SGHKS, YYEKEE (reference sequence). V dropped 1 base and J dropped 2 bases, with 10 bases sitting between them. This CDR3 has 15 amino acids. The CDR3 here is CASSLRQATYNEQFF. DNA of the CDR3: TGTGCCAGCAGCTTGAGGCAAGCCACCTACAATGAGCAGTTCTTC.

V usage is TRBV28 and J usage is TRBJ1-5; D is perhaps TRBD1 (6 bases). Germline V gene sequence: CDR1 MDHEN, CDR2 SYDVKM. V lost 6 bases and J lost 0, with 9 bases in between. The CDR3 covers 14 residues. The CDR3 DNA reads TGTGCCAGCAGGGGGGCCCCTAGCAATCAGCCCCAGCATTTT. It translates to CASRGAPSNQPQHF.

The genes are TRBV15 and TRBJ1-3; D gene ambiguous. The CDR3 is made up of 15 amino acids. Trimming stripped 1 base from V and 0 bases from J, with 7 bases between. Per germline, CDR1 LNHNV and CDR2 YYDKDF (reference sequence). The CDR3 nucleotides read TGTGCCACCAGCAGAGTAACTGCCTCTGGAAACACCATATATTTT. Protein product: CATSRVTASGNTIYF.

The CDR3 is CASSYPLDKNTEAFF. In DNA form, the CDR3 reads TGTGCCAGCAGTTACCCCTTAGACAAGAACACTGAAGCTTTCTTT. The chain couples TRBV6-6 to TRBJ1-1; no clear D gene. Germline CDR1 reads MNHNY; CDR2 reads SVGAGI (reference sequence). The CDR3 has 15 residues. Trimming pared 2 bases from V and 1 base from J, leaving 11 bases between.

V gene TRBV11-2 combines with J gene TRBJ2-7, with D uncertain. Germline-derived CDR1 and CDR2 are SGHAT and FQNNGV. The CDR3 spans 15 residues. V lost 5 bases and J 2 bases, leaving 16 bases between the germline ends. CDR3 in amino acids: CASSRTRTGPYEQYF. The CDR3 region has the DNA TGTGCCAGCAGCCGAACCCGCACTGGGCCCTACGAGCAGTACTTC.

The rearrangement links TRBV28 to TRBJ2-3, with a weak D call TRBD1 (5 bases). The ends were cut back, 3 bases at V and 5 bases at J, with 9 bases in the middle. This CDR3 contains 13 residues. Germline V lookup: CDR1 MDHEN, CDR2 SYDVKM. The CDR3 DNA follows: TGTGCCAGCAGTTTCAAGGGGCGAGATACGCAGTATTTT. It encodes CASSFKGRDTQYF.